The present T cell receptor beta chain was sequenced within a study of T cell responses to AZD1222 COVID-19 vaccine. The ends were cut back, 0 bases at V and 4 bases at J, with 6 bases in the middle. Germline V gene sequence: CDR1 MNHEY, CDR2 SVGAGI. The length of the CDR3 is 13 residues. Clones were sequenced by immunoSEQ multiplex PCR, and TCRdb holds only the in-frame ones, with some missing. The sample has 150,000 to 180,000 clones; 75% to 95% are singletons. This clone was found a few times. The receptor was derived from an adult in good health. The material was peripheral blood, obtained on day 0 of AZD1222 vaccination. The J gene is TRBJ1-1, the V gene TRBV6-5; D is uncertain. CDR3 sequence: CASSYSQFTEAFF. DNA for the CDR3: TGTGCCAGCAGTTACTCGCAGTTCACTGAAGCTTTCTTT.